A single sample is the source of the 2 T cell receptor beta chains below, sequenced in a study of cytomegalovirus exposure and HLA in healthy donors. Sequencing was performed with immunoSEQ multiplex PCR; in TCRdb, only in-frame clones are kept and a portion is missing. The sample carries roughly 150,000 clones, around 92% recorded once. Specimen: PBMCs. The receptors derive from a woman between 18 and 29 years old in good health and CMV-seropositive.

V and J are TRBV19 and TRBJ1-1; TRBD1 agrees at 9 bases. The V and J ends lost 7 bases and 7 bases, in that order; junction bases with no gene match: 7. Germline values: CDR1 LNHDA, CDR2 SQIVND (reference sequence). The CDR3 length is 13 residues. The CDR3 here is CASTTTGGREAFF. In DNA form, the CDR3 reads TGTGCCAGTACCACGACAGGGGGGCGTGAAGCTTTCTTT.

The chain combines TRBV5-1 with TRBJ2-2; 11 positions match TRBD2. The CDR3 extends over 16 amino acids. Germline V gene lookup returns CDR1 SGHRS and CDR2 YFSETQ. V was clipped by 2 bases and J by 5 bases; unmatched bases: 5. The CDR3 DNA reads as TGCGCCAGCAGCTTACTAGCGGGAGACAGAACCGGGGAGCTGTTTTTT. Residues: CASSLLAGDRTGELFF.